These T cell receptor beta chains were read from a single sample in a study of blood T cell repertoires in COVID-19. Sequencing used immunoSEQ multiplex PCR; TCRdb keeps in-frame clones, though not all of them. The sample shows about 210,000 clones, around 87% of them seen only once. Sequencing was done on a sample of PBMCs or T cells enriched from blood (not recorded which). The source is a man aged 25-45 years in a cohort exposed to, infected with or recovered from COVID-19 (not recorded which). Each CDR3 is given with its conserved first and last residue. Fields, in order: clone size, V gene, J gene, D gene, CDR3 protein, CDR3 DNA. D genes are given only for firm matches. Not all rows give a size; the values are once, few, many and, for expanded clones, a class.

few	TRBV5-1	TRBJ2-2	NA	CASSLMASSTGELFF	TGCGCCAGCAGCTTAATGGCTAGCAGCACCGGGGAGCTGTTTTTT
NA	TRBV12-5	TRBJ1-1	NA	CASAPGLEVLDTEAFF	TGTGCTAGTGCCCCGGGACTCGAGGTATTGGACACTGAAGCTTTCTTT
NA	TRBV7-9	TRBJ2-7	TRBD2	CASSLEASGIYEQYF	TGTGCCAGCAGCTTAGAAGCTAGCGGGATCTACGAGCAGTACTTC
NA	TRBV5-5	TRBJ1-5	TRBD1	CASSFGTGGEQPQHF	TGTGCCAGCAGCTTTGGGACAGGGGGCGAACAGCCCCAGCATTTT
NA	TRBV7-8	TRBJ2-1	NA	CASSLPGVGNEQFF	TGTGCCAGCAGCTTACCGGGTGTGGGTAATGAGCAGTTCTTC
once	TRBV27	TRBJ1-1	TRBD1	CASRTGRVTEAFF	TGTGCCAGCAGGACAGGGAGAGTGACTGAAGCTTTCTTT
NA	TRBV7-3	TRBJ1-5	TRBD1	CASSYRQGARFQPQHF	TGTGCCAGCAGCTATAGACAGGGGGCGAGGTTCCAGCCCCAGCATTTT
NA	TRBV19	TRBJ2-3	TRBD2	CASSIGGGPTDTQYF	TGTGCCAGTAGTATCGGGGGAGGGCCAACAGATACGCAGTATTTT
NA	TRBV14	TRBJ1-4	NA	CASSQAPFDEVVRSEKLFF	TGTGCCAGCAGCCAAGCTCCCTTCGACGAAGTCGTGAGGAGTGAAAAACTGTTTTTT
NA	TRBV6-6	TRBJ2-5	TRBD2	CASSPLNLAGGKETQYF	TGTGCCAGCAGTCCCCTAAACCTAGCGGGAGGGAAAGAGACCCAGTACTTC
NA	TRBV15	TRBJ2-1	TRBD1	CATSSDGTGTHNEQFF	TGTGCCACCAGCTCAGACGGGACAGGGACCCACAATGAGCAGTTCTTC
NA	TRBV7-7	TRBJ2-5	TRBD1	CASSLSDRGPETQYF	TGTGCTAGCAGCTTATCGGACAGGGGGCCGGAGACCCAGTACTTC
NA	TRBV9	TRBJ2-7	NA	CASSVGGGRYSYEQYF	TGTGCCAGCAGCGTAGGGGGCGGTCGGTACTCCTACGAGCAGTACTTC
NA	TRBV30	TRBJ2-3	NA	CAWSVRRVTIRTDTQYF	TGTGCCTGGAGTGTACGGAGGGTGACTATCAGGACAGATACGCAGTATTTT
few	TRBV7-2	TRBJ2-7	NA	CASRLFGRSYEQYF	TGTGCCAGCAGACTTTTCGGGAGAAGCTACGAGCAGTACTTC
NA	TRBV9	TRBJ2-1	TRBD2	CASSAFGTSVYNEQFF	TGTGCCAGCAGCGCATTTGGGACTAGCGTATACAATGAGCAGTTCTTC
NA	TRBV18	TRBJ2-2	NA	CASSRDPGAGELFF	TGTGCCAGCTCACGAGATCCGGGGGCCGGGGAGCTGTTTTTT
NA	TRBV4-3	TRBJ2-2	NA	CASSQGRVEPGELFF	TGCGCCAGCAGCCAGGGCAGGGTAGAGCCCGGGGAGCTGTTTTTT
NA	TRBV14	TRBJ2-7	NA	CASSQEGRVYEQYF	TGTGCCAGCAGCCAAGAAGGGAGAGTGTACGAGCAGTACTTC
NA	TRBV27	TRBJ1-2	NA	CASSHDSRTAPNYGYTF	TGTGCCAGCAGCCATGATTCCCGGACAGCTCCAAACTATGGCTACACCTTC
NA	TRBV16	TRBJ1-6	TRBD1	CASSPLQGQGLRSPLHF	TGTGCCAGCAGCCCCTTGCAGGGACAGGGATTGCGTTCACCCCTCCACTTT
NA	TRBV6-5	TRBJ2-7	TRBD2	CASSYSPELANKQYF	TGTGCCAGCAGTTACTCGCCGGAACTAGCGAATAAGCAGTACTTC
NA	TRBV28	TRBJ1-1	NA	CASSPPRVTDTEAFF	TGTGCCAGCAGCCCCCCCCGGGTCACCGACACTGAAGCTTTCTTT
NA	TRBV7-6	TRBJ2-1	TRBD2	CASIHGLAGSINEQFF	TGTGCCAGCATCCATGGACTAGCGGGGTCAATCAATGAGCAGTTCTTC
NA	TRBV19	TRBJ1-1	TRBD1	CASRDRGWVTEAFF	TGTGCCAGTAGGGACAGGGGATGGGTCACTGAAGCTTTCTTT
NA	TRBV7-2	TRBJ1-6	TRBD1	CASSLARGQARVNSPLHF	TGTGCCAGCAGCTTAGCAAGGGGACAGGCTAGGGTTAATTCACCCCTCCACTTT
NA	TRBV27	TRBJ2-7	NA	CASSTGRRGEQYF	TGTGCCAGCTCGACAGGTCGACGCGGCGAGCAGTACTTC
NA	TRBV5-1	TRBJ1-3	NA	CASSVFGGSGNTIYF	TGCGCCAGCAGCGTCTTCGGGGGTTCTGGAAACACCATATATTTT
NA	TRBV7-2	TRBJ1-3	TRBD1	CASSAPRTGRGNTIYF	TGTGCCAGCAGCGCCCCCCGGACAGGGAGAGGAAACACCATATATTTT
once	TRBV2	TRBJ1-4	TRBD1	CANSIGQASNEKLFF	TGTGCCAACAGTATTGGACAGGCCTCGAATGAAAAACTGTTTTTT
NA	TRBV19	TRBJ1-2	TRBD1	CASRGTRGREDGYTF	TGTGCCAGTAGAGGAACCAGGGGGCGAGAAGATGGCTACACCTTC
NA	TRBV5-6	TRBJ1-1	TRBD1	CASSFGTGDRRNTEAFF	TGTGCCAGCAGCTTTGGGACAGGGGATAGACGGAACACTGAAGCTTTCTTT
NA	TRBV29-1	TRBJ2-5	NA	CSAKRFQETQYF	TGCAGCGCAAAGAGGTTTCAAGAGACCCAGTACTTC
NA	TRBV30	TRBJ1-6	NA	CAWSVPLSSYNSPLHF	TGTGCCTGGAGTGTCCCGTTGAGCTCCTATAATTCACCCCTCCACTTT
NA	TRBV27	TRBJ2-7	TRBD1	CASSLSRTGPSYEQYF	TGTGCCAGCAGTTTATCAAGGACAGGCCCTTCCTACGAGCAGTACTTC
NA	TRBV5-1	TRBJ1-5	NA	CASSSGDSNQPQHF	TGCGCCAGCAGCTCGGGGGATAGCAATCAGCCCCAGCATTTT
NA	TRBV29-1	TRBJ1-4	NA	CSVSGVVTNEKLFF	TGCAGCGTTTCAGGGGTTGTCACTAATGAAAAACTGTTTTTT
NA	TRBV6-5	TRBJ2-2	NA	CASSYGQQRTGELFF	TGTGCCAGCAGTTACGGGCAGCAACGGACCGGGGAGCTGTTTTTT
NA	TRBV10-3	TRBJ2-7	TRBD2	CAISDWLAGPLEQYF	TGTGCCATCAGTGATTGGCTAGCGGGACCCCTTGAGCAGTACTTC
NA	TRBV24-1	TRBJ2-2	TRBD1	CATSRDRGTIGELFF	TGTGCCACCAGTCGGGACAGGGGCACCATCGGGGAGCTGTTTTTT
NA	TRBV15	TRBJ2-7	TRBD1	CATSSKTVDRGLREQYF	TGTGCCACCAGCAGTAAAACGGTGGACAGGGGGCTGAGGGAGCAGTACTTC
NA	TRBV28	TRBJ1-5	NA	CASSFITGASNQPQHF	TGTGCCAGCAGTTTCATTACAGGTGCTAGCAATCAGCCCCAGCATTTT
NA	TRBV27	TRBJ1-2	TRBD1	CASSSRTGGSGYTF	TGTGCCAGCAGTTCCCGGACAGGGGGTTCTGGCTACACCTTC